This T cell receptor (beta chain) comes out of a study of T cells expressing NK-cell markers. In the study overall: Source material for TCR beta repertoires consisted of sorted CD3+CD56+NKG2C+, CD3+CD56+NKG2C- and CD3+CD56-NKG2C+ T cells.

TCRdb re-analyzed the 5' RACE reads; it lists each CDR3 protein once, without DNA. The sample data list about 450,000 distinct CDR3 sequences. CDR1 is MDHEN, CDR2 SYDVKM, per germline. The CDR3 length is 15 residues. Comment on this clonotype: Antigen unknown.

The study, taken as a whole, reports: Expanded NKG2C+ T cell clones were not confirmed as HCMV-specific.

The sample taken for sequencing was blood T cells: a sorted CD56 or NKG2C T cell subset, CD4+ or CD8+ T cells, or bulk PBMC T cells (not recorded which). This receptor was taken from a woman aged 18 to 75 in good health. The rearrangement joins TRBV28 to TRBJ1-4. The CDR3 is CASSGGTAGNEKLFF.